This T cell receptor beta chain comes out of a study of shared clonotypes between healthy human individuals. About the research overall: CD4 naive and CD4 memory each took three plates per donor, while CD8 naive took two and CD8 memory one.

The junction had 7 bases not matched to a gene; V was cut back by 7 bases and J by 5 bases. The CDR3 is 13 residues long. Germline lookup yields CDR1 ENHRY and CDR2 SYGVKD. Produced via immunoSEQ multiplex PCR; TCRdb's table is partial and in-frame only. The top ten clones hold less than 0.15% of a sample with under 2,500,000 clones, approximately 96% of them seen once. The specimen sequenced was naive CD4+ T cells sorted from blood. Subset indicated: CD45RA+ positively selected. This TCR derives from a man younger than 30 in good health. The V and J genes are TRBV10-3 and TRBJ1-1; TRBD1 matches at 7 bases. CDR3 protein: CAITPTGITEAFF. For the CDR3, the DNA is TGTGCCATCACTCCGACAGGGATTACTGAAGCTTTCTTT.